The rows below give T cell receptor beta chains drawn from one sample of a study of neurological immune-mediated disorders. TCRdb re-called the 5' RACE reads through MiXCR, storing one row per CDR3 protein. The sample has about 59,000 distinct CDR3 sequences; about 12% are singletons. Sample: PBMCs. The receptors come from a woman aged 60-70 years with HTLV-1-associated myelopathy (HAM/TSP). CDR3s include the opening cysteine and the closing phenylalanine or tryptophan. D genes are given only for firm matches. The listing skips clone size in some rows; elsewhere it reads once, few, many or a size class.

j_call v_call d_call clone_size cdr3_aa
TRBJ1-2 TRBV20-1 NA many CSASVGSNYGYTF
TRBJ2-1 TRBV21-1 NA many CASSRKGQRGTYNEQFF
TRBJ2-1 TRBV4-1 TRBD1 many CASSQDRRLGQGFYNEQFF
TRBJ2-7 TRBV25-1 NA many CASSESSGGAYEQYF
TRBJ2-2 TRBV10-2 NA many CATKGRVNTGELFF
TRBJ1-2 TRBV27 NA many CASSLAVNYGYTF
TRBJ1-1 TRBV20-1 NA many CSAKTGSERNTEAFF
TRBJ2-1 TRBV5-1 NA many CASSLPRVTGISLFNEQFF
TRBJ2-3 TRBV6-1 TRBD2 NA CATTRSGRAVADTQYF
TRBJ2-7 TRBV20-1 NA many CSATASGRGFTYEQYF
TRBJ2-3 TRBV7-8 NA many CASRSAGIRVDTQYF
TRBJ2-3 TRBV20-1 TRBD2 many CSARTSGRVTDTQYF
TRBJ2-3 TRBV11-2 NA many CASSLGTGTHYTDTQYF
TRBJ2-3 TRBV29-1 TRBD2 many CSVEDPFAGVADTQYF
TRBJ2-5 TRBV28 NA many CASSGEAWETQYF
TRBJ2-7 TRBV28 NA many CASSQRDGFAREQYF
TRBJ1-1 TRBV5-1 NA many CASSLAQAESDWTGIEAFF
TRBJ2-1 TRBV5-1 NA many CASSLNTQTYNEQFF
TRBJ1-2 TRBV29-1 NA many CSVGRGDGYTF
TRBJ2-3 TRBV20-1 TRBD2 many CSARDKRREGLSFTDTQYF
TRBJ1-1 TRBV20-1 NA many CSANGGRGNTEAFF
TRBJ2-7 TRBV27 TRBD2 NA CASSSPPTLAGAGGEQYF
TRBJ2-1 TRBV3-1 NA few CASSQEGLVYNEQFF
TRBJ2-2 TRBV7-8 NA NA CASSLELRELFF
TRBJ1-5 TRBV28 NA many CASNNQPQHF
TRBJ1-1 TRBV7-9 NA many CASSFGRGRNTEAFF
TRBJ1-2 TRBV12-3/TRBV12-4 TRBD1 many CASSQGDSHYGYTF
TRBJ2-2 TRBV19 TRBD2 many CASSQRAPSGSFTGELFF
TRBJ2-4 TRBV14 NA many CASSQTSLGKNIQYF
TRBJ1-5 TRBV25-1 TRBD1 few CASSSSSPDRGYSNQPQHF
TRBJ2-2 TRBV9 TRBD2 few CASSGLAGDWGELFF
TRBJ2-3 TRBV30 TRBD2 once CAWSRISGGTQNF
TRBJ2-4 TRBV28 TRBD1 many CATGTDLAKNIQYF
TRBJ2-5 TRBV5-1 NA many CASSLASSSQETQYF
TRBJ2-1 TRBV7-2 NA many CASKEGPINNEQFF
TRBJ1-4 TRBV4-1 TRBD1 many CASSQLPGQANEKLFF
TRBJ2-1 TRBV18 NA few CASSLRFEPGHPNEQFF
TRBJ1-3 TRBV7-8 NA many CASIQGTTGNTIYF
TRBJ2-7 TRBV7-9 NA NA CASSANAYEQYF
TRBJ2-1 TRBV4-1 NA few CASSQGAGNEQFF
TRBJ2-1 TRBV5-1 TRBD2 many CASSLYASGYNEQFF
TRBJ2-1 TRBV10-3 NA many CAIKDGPDEQFF